The 6 T cell receptor beta chains below all came from one sample that was sequenced in a study of blood T cell repertoires in COVID-19. The method was immunoSEQ multiplex PCR; TCRdb's version includes in-frame clones alone and lacks a portion of them. The data show 250,000 to 350,000 clones, approximately 84% seen once. The sample consisted of peripheral blood. All receptors derive from a woman in her twenties or thirties who had recovered from COVID-19.

J is TRBJ1-5 and V is TRBV7-2, with D maybe TRBD1 (6 bases). V lost 6 bases, J lost 6 bases, and 18 bases lay in between. Per the germline V gene, CDR1 is SGHTA and CDR2 is FQGNSA. The CDR3 is 15 amino acids. The CDR3 loop reads CASSQRPGGLQPQHF. In DNA form, the CDR3 reads TGTGCCAGCAGTCAACGTCCGGGGGGCCTTCAGCCCCAGCATTTT.

The chain joins TRBV6-5 to TRBJ1-3; 8 bases agree with TRBD1. After removal of 11 bases from V and 4 bases from J, the junction contained 13 bases not matched to a gene. The CDR3 length is 15 residues. The germline CDR1 and CDR2 sequences are MNHEY and SVGAGI. Here the CDR3 reads CACSRGQGSGNTIYF. In nucleotides, the CDR3 is TGTGCCTGCTCCAGGGGGCAGGGTTCGGGAAACACCATATATTTT.

The chain is built from TRBV4-1 and TRBJ2-5, with D tentatively TRBD2 (5 bases). V lost 1 base, J lost 5 bases, and 14 bases lay in between. This CDR3 comprises 15 residues. Germline loops: CDR1 MGHRA, CDR2 YSYEKL. CDR3: CASSQGHGNRETQYF. The CDR3 nucleotides are TGCGCCAGCAGCCAAGGACACGGGAATAGGGAGACCCAGTACTTC.

This chain uses TRBV11-2 with TRBJ1-1; tentatively, D is TRBD1 (6 bases). CDR1 and CDR2 (germline): SGHAT, FQNNGV. Trimming took off 8 bases at V and 4 bases at J, with 17 bases between the two ends. CDR3 length equals 14 residues. The CDR3 nucleotides read TGTGCCAGCGGAGGAGGACAGAAAATCACTGAAGCTTTCTTT. It specifies CASGGGQKITEAFF.

The table lists this clone with a few counts. This rearrangement joins TRBV27 to TRBJ2-5; TRBD2 is a possible D gene (5 bases). V shed 1 base and J shed 4 bases, with 10 bases lying between them. Germline CDR1 and CDR2: MNHEY and SMNVEV (reference sequence). This CDR3 is built from 14 residues. The CDR3, as DNA: TGTGCCAGCAGTTTATTTTCCCGGGGAGAGACCCAGTACTTC. The encoded protein is CASSLFSRGETQYF.

The chain combines TRBV4-2 with TRBJ1-6; D might be TRBD1 (6 bases). The V gene lost 0 bases and the J gene lost 1 base, with 13 bases spanning the gap. The CDR3 runs to 18 residues. Germline CDR1 reads LGHNA; CDR2 reads YNFKEQ. The CDR3 nucleotides are TGTGCCAGCAGCCAAGAGGTGGGGGGGGCATCCTATAATTCACCCCTCCACTTT. Translating gives CASSQEVGGASYNSPLHF.